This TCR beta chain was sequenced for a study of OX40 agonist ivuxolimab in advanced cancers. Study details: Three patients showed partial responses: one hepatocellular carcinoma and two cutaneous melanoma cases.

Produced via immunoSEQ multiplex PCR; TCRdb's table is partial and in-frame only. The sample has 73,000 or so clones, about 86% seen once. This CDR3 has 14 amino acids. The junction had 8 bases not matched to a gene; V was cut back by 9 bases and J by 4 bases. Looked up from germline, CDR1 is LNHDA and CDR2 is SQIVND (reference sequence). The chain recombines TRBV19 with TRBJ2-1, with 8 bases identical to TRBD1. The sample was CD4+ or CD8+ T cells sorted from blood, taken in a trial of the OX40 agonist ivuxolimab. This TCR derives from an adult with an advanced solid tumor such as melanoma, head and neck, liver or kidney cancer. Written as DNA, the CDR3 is TGTGCCAGCTGCCGGGACAGGTCTTACAATGAGCAGTTCTTC. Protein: CASCRDRSYNEQFF.